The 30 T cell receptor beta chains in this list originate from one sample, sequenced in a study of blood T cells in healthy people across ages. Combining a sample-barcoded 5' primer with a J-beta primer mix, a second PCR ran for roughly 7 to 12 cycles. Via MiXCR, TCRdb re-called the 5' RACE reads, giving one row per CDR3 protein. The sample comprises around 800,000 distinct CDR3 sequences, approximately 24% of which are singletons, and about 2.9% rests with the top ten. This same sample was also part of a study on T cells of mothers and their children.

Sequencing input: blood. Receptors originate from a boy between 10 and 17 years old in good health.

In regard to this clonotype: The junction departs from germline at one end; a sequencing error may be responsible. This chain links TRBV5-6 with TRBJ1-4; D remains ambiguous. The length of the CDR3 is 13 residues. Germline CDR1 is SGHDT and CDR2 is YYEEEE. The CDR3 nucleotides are TGTGCCAGCAGCTTGGACCTTAATGAAAAACCGTTTTTT. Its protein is CASSLDLNEKPFF.

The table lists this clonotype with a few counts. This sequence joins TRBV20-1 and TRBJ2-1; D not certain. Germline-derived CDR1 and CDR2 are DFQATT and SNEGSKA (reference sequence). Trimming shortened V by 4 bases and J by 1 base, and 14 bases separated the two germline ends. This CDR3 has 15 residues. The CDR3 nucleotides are TGCAGTGCTACCACAGAAGGCCATTCCTACAATGAGCAGTTCTTC. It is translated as CSATTEGHSYNEQFF.

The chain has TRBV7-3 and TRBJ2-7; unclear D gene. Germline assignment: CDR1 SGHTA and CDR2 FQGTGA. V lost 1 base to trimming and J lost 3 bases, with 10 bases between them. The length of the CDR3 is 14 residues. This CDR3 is CASSLKGSNYEQYF. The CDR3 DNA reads TGTGCCAGCAGCTTAAAAGGGTCCAACTACGAGCAGTACTTC.

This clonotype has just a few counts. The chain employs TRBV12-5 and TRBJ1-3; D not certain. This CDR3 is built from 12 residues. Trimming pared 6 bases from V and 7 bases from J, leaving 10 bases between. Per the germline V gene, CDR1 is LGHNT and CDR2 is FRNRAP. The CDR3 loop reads CASGKVGNTIYF. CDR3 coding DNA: TGTGCTAGTGGAAAGGTCGGCAACACCATATATTTT.

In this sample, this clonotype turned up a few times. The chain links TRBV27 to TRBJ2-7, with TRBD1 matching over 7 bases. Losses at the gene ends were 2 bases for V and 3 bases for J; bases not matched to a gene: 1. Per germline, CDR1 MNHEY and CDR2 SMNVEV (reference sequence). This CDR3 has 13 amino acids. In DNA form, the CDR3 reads TGTGCCAGCAGTTTACAGGGGGTCTACGAGCAGTACTTC. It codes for CASSLQGVYEQYF.

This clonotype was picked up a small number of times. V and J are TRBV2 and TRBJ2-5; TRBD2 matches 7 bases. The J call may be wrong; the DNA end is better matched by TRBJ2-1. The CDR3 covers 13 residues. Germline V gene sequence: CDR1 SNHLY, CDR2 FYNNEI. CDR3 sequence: CASSESGKHEQFF. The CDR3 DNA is TGTGCCAGCAGTGAAAGCGGGAAACATGAGCAGTTCTTC.

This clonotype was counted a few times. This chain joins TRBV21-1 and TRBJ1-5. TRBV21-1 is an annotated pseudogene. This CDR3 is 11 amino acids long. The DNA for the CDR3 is TGTGCCAGTGCACTGAATCAGCCCCAGCATTTT. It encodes CASALNQPQHF.

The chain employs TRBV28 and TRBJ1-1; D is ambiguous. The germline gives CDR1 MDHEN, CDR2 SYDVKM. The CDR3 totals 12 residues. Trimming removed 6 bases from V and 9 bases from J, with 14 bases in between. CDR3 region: CASSIWSGKAFF. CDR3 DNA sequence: TGTGCCAGCAGCATATGGTCCGGTAAAGCTTTCTTT.

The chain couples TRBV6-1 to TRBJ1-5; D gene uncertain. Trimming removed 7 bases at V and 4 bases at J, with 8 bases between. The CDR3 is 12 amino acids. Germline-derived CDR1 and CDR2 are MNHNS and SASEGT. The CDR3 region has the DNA TGTGCCAGCACCAAGGGAAATCAGCCCCAGCATTTT. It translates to CASTKGNQPQHF.

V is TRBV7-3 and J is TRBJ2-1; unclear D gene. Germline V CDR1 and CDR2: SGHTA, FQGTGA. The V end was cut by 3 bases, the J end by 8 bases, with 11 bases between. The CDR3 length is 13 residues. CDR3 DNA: TGTGCCAGCAGCTTGGCACTGTTTGATGAGCAGTTCTTC. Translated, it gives CASSLALFDEQFF.

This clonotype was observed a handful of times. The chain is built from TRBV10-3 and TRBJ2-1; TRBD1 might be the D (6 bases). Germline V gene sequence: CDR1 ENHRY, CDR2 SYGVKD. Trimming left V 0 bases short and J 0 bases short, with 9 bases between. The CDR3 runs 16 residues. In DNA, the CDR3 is TGTGCCATCAGTGAGTCGGGACAAAGCTCCTACAATGAGCAGTTCTTC. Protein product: CAISESGQSSYNEQFF.

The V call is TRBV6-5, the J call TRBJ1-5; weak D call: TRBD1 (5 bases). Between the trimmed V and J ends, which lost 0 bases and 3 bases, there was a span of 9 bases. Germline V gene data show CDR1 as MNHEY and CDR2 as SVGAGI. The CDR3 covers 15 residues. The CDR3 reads CASSYSRQPNQPQHF. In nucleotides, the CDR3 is TGTGCCAGCAGTTACTCGCGACAGCCCAATCAGCCCCAGCATTTT.

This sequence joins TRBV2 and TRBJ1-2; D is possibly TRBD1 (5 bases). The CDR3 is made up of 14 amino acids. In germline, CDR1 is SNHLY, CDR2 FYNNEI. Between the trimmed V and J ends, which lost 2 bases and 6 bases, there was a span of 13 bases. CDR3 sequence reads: CASSERGFGDGYTF. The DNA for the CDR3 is TGTGCCAGCAGTGAACGGGGGTTCGGTGATGGCTACACCTTC. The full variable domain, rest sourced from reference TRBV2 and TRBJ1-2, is EPEVTQTPSHQVTQMGQEVILRCVPISNHLYFYWYRQILGQKVEFLVSFYNNEISEKSEIFDDQFSVERPDGSNFTLKIRSTKLEDSAMYFCASSERGFGDGYTFGSGTRLTVV.

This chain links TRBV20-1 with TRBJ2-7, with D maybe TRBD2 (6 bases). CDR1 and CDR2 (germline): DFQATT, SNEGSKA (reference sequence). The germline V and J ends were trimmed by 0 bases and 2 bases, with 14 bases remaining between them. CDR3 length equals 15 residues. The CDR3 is CSARDVGDSAYEQYF. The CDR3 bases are TGCAGTGCTAGAGATGTGGGGGACTCGGCCTACGAGCAGTACTTC.

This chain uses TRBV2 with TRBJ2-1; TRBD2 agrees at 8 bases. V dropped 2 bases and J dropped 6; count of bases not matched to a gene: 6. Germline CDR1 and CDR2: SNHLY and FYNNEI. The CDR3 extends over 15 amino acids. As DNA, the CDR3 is TGTGCCAGCAGTGAAAAGCGGGGGCCCATCAATGAGCAGTTCTTC. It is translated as CASSEKRGPINEQFF.

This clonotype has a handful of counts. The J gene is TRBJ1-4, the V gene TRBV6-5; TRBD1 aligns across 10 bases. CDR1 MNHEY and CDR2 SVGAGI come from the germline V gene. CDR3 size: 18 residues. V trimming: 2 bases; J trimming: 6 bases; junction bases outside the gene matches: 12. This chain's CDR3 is CASSYLGTGAVEDEKLFF. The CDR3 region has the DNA TGTGCCAGCAGTTACCTCGGGACAGGGGCTGTTGAGGATGAAAAACTGTTTTTT.

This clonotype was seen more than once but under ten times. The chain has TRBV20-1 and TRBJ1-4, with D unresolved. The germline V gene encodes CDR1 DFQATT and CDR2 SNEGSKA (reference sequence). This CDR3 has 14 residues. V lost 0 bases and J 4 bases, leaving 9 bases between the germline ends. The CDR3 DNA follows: TGCAGTGCTAGAGATGGGCGGAATAATGAAAAACTGTTTTTT. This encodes CSARDGRNNEKLFF.

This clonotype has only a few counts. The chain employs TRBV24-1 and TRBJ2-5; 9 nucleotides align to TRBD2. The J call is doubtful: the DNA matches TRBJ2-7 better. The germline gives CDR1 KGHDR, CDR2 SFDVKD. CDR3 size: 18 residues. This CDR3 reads CATSEPGIIAGESYEQYF. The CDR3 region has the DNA TGTGCCACCAGTGAGCCCGGGATTATAGCGGGGGAGTCCTACGAGCAGTACTTC.

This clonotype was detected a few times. This chain's CDR3 is CASSQESGGGIYEQYF. The DNA of the CDR3 is TGCGCCAGCAGCCAAGAAAGTGGGGGAGGTATCTACGAGCAGTACTTC. This chain connects TRBV4-1 to TRBJ2-7, with a weak D call TRBD2 (6 bases). The CDR3 consists of 16 residues. V lost 0 bases, J lost 3 bases, and 15 bases lay in between. Germline V gene data show CDR1 as MGHRA and CDR2 as YSYEKL.

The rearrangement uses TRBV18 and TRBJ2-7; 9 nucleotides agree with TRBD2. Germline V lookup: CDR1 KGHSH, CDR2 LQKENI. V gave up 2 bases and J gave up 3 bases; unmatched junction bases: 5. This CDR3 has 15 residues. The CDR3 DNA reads TGTGCCAGCTCACCATGGAGCGGGGGGATCTACGAGCAGTACTTC. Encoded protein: CASSPWSGGIYEQYF.

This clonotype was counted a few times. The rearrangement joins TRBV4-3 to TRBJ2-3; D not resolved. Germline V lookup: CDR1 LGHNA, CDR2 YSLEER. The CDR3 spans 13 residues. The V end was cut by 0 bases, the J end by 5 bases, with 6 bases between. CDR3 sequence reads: CASSQDGVDTQYF. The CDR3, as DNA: TGCGCCAGCAGCCAAGATGGAGTAGATACGCAGTATTTT.

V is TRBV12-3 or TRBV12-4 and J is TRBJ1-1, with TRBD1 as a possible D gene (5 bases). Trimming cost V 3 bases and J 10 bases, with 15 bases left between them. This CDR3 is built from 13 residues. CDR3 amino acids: CASSFVVRDVAFF. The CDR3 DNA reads TGTGCCAGCAGTTTTGTAGTGAGGGACGTAGCTTTCTTT.

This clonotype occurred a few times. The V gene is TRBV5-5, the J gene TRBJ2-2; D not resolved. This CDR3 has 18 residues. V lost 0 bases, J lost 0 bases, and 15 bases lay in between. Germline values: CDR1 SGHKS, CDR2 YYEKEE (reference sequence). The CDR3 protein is CASSLAWVRKTNTGELFF. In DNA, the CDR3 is TGTGCCAGCAGCTTGGCCTGGGTCAGAAAAACGAACACCGGGGAGCTGTTTTTT.

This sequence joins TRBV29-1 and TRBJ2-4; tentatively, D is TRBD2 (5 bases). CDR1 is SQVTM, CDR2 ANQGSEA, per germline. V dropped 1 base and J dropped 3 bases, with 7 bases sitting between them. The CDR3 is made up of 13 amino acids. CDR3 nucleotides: TGCAGCGTTGAAGCTCGGGGCAAAAACATTCAGTACTTC. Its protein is CSVEARGKNIQYF.

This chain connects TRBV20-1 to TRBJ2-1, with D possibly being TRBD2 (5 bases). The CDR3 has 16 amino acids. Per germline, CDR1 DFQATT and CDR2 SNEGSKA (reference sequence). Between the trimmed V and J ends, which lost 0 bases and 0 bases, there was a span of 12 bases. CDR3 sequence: CSAREGGWSSYNEQFF. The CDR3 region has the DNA TGCAGTGCTAGAGAAGGAGGTTGGAGCTCCTACAATGAGCAGTTCTTC.

CDR3 sequence reads: CASSYSTGAATEAFF. The CDR3 bases are TGTGCCAGCAGTTACTCGACAGGGGCGGCCACTGAAGCTTTCTTT. The chain is built from TRBV6-5 and TRBJ1-1; 8 bases align to TRBD1. Germline CDR1 reads MNHEY; CDR2 reads SVGAGI. The ends lost 0 bases at V and 4 bases at J; junction bases unmatched: 4. The CDR3 runs to 15 residues.

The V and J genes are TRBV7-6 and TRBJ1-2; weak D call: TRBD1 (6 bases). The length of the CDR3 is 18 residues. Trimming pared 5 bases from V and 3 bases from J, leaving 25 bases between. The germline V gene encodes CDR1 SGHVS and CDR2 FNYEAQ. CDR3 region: CASSPFQGTLYDHYGYTF. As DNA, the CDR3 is TGTGCCAGCAGCCCCTTCCAGGGGACATTATACGATCACTATGGCTACACCTTC. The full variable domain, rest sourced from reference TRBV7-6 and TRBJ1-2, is GAGVSQSPRYKVTKRGQDVALRCDPISGHVSLYWYRQALGQGPEFLTYFNYEAQQDKSGLPNDRFSAERPEGSISTLTIQRTEQRDSAMYRCASSPFQGTLYDHYGYTFGSGTRLTVV.

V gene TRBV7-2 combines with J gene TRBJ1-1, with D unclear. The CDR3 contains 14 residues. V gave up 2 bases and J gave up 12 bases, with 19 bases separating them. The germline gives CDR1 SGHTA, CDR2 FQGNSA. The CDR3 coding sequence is TGTGCCAGCAGCTTACATCGGGGTGGGGAAACACCTTTCTTT. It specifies CASSLHRGGETPFF.

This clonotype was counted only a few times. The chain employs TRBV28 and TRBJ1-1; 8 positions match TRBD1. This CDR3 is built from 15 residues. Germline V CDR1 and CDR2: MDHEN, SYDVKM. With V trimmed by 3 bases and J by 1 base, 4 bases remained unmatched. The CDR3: CASSFWTGKNTEAFF. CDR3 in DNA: TGTGCCAGCAGTTTTTGGACAGGGAAGAACACTGAAGCTTTCTTT. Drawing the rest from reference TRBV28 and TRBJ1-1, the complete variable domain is DVKVTQSSRYLVKRTGEKVFLECVQDMDHENMFWYRQDPGLGLRLIYFSYDVKMKEKGDIPEGYSVSREKKERFSLILESASTNQTSMYLCASSFWTGKNTEAFFGQGTRLTVV.

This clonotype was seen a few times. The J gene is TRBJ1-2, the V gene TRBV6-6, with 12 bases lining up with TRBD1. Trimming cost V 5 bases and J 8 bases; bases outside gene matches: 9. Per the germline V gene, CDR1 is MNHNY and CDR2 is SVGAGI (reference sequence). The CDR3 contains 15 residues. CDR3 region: CASSQGTGGRIGYTF. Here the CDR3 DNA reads TGTGCCAGCAGTCAGGGGACAGGGGGCAGAATAGGCTACACCTTC.